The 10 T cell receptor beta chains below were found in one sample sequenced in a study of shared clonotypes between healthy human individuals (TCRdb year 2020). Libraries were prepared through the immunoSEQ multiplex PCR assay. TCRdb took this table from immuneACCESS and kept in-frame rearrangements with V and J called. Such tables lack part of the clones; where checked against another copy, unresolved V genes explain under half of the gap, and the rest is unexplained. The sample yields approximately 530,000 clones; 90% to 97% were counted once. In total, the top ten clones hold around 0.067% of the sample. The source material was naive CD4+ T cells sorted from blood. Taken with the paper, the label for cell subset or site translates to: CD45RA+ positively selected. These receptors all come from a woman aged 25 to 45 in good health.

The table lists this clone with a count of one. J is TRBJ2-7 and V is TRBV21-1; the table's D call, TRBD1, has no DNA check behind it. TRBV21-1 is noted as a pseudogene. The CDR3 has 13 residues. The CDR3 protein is CASETGAAYEQYF. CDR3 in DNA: TGTGCCAGCGAGACAGGGGCAGCCTACGAGCAGTACTTC.

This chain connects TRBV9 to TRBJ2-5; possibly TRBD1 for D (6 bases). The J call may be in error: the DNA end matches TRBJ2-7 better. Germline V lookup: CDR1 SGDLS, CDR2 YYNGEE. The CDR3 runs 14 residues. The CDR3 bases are TGTGCCAGCAGCAAACAGGGTACGTCCTACGAGCAGTACTTC. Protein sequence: CASSKQGTSYEQYF.

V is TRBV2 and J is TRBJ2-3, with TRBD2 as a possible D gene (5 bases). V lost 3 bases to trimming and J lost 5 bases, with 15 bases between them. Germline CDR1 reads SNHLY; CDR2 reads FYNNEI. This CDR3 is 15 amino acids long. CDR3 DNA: TGTGCCAGCAGTGAGAGAGGACGGGCGGGAGATACGCAGTATTTT. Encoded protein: CASSERGRAGDTQYF. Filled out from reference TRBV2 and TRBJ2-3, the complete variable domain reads EPEVTQTPSHQVTQMGQEVILRCVPISNHLYFYWYRQILGQKVEFLVSFYNNEISEKSEIFDDQFSVERPDGSNFTLKIRSTKLEDSAMYFCASSERGRAGDTQYFGPGTRLTVL.

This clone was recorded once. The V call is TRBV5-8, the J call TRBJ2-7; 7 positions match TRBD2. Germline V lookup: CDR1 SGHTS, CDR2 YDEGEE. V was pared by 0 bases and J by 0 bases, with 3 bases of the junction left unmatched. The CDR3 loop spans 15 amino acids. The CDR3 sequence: CASSLAGGSSYEQYF. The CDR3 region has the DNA TGTGCCAGCAGCTTGGCGGGAGGTAGCTCCTACGAGCAGTACTTC.

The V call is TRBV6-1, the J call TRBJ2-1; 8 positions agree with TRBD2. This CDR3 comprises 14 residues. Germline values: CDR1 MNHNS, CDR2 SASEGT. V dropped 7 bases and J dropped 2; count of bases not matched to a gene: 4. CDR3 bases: TGTGCCAGCAAAAGCGGGGGTCCCTACAATGAGCAGTTCTTC. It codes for CASKSGGPYNEQFF.

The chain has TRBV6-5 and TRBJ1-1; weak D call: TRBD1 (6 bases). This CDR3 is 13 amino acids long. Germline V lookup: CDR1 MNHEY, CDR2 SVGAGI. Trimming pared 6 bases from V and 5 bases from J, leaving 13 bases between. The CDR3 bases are TGTGCCAGCAGGCGGGGGGCAAGAACTGAAGCTTTCTTT. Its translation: CASRRGARTEAFF.

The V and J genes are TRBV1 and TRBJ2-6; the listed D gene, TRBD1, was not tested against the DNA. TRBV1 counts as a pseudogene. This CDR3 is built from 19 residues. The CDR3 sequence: CTSSVFRLCTKSRANVLTF. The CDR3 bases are TGCACCAGCAGTGTTTTTCGTTTGTGCACAAAAAGTCGGGCCAACGTCCTGACTTTC.

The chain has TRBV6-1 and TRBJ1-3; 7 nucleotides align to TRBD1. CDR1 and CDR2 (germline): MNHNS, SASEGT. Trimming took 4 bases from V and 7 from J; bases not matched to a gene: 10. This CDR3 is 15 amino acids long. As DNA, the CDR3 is TGTGCCAGCAGTGCACGACAGGGTTCAGGCAACACCATATATTTT. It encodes CASSARQGSGNTIYF.

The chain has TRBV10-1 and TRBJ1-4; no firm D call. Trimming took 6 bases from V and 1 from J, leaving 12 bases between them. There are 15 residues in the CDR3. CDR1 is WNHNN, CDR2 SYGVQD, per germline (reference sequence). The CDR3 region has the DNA TGCGCCAGCAGCCCTCGGCCGGGAACTAATGAAAAACTGTTTTTT. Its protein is CASSPRPGTNEKLFF.

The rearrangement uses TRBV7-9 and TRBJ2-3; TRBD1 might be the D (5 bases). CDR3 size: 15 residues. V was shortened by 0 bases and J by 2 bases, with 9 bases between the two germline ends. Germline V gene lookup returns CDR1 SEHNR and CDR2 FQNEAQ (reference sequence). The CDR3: CASSLAGAVTDTQYF. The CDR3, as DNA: TGTGCCAGCAGCTTAGCAGGGGCGGTCACAGATACGCAGTATTTT.